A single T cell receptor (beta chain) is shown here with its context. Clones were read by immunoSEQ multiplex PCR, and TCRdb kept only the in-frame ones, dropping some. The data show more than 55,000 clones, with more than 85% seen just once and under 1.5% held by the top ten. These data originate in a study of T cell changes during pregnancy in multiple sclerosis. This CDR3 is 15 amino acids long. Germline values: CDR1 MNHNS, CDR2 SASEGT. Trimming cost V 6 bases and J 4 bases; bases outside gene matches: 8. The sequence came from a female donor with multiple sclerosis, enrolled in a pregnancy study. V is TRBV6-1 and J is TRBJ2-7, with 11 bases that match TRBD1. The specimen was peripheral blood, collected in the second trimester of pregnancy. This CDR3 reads CASRAGTGGSYEQYF. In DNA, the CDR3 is TGTGCCAGCAGGGCCGGGACAGGGGGGTCTTACGAGCAGTACTTC.